These 31 T cell receptor beta chains came from one sample sequenced in a study of T cells in Graves' hyperthyroidism and ophthalmopathy. Using RNA transcripts as the source, TCR beta CDR3 regions were amplified. In the first-round RT-PCR of the TCR CDR3, the HTBI primer set was used. TCRdb itself ran the multiplex PCR reads through MiXCR, one entry per CDR3 protein. The sample has tens of thousands of distinct CDR3 sequences; about 50% are singletons. Source material: blood. The source is a woman aged 50 to 60 with Graves' hyperthyroidism that later progressed to Graves' ophthalmopathy.

The genes are TRBV28 and TRBJ1-5; D may be TRBD1 (5 bases). Germline V gene lookup returns CDR1 MDHEN and CDR2 SYDVKM. The length of the CDR3 is 19 residues. Trimming pared 3 bases from V and 1 base from J, leaving 22 bases between. CDR3 sequence (DNA): TGTGCCAGCAGTTTCGGCGTTTTTCGGCTACGGGGGAGCAATCAGCCCCAGCATTTT. Encoded protein: CASSFGVFRLRGSNQPQHF.

This clonotype was found many times. The V gene is TRBV5-4, the J gene TRBJ2-1, with TRBD2 matching over 13 bases. The CDR3 is 16 residues long. Germline trimming cut 4 bases from V and 8 bases from J; bases unmatched to any gene: 9. Germline V gives CDR1 SGHNT, CDR2 YYREEE (reference sequence). Here the CDR3 DNA reads TGTGCCAGCAGCCCGGGAGGACTAGCGGGAGTAGATGAGCAGTTCTTC. Translating it yields CASSPGGLAGVDEQFF.

The chain joins TRBV7-2 to TRBJ2-2; no reliable D call. This CDR3 has 15 residues. Germline-derived CDR1 and CDR2 are SGHTA and FQGNSA. V lost 0 bases, J lost 8 bases, and 13 bases lay in between. CDR3 DNA: TGTGCCAGCAGCTTAGCTAGTGTCGGGTTGGGGGAGCTGTTTTTT. This codes for CASSLASVGLGELFF.

Regarding this clonotype: This may be a read error: a much more frequent sequence differs by one nucleotide. This chain links TRBV6-2 or TRBV6-3 with TRBJ1-1; TRBD1 might be the D (5 bases). The length of the CDR3 is 18 residues. CDR1 and CDR2 from the germline V gene are MNHEY and SVGEGT. The CDR3 is CASIPRGRDRRRGTGAFF. The CDR3 DNA is TGTGCCAGCATTCCACGAGGCCGGGACCGACGACGGGGAACTGGAGCTTTCTTT.

In the case of this clonotype: Since no conserved phenylalanine or tryptophan closes the CDR3, a read error is the likely cause. The limits of the CDR3 on the DNA are not certain, so only TCRdb's listed CDR3 is given. The CDR3 reads CASIRTTG. This sequence joins TRBV19 and TRBJ1-2; the DNA was not used to check the table's D call, TRBD1. The CDR3 contains 8 residues when both ends are counted. Germline lookup yields CDR1 LNHDA and CDR2 SQIVND (reference sequence).

The chain carries TRBV12-3 or TRBV12-4 and TRBJ2-1; 8 bases map to TRBD2. With V trimmed by 6 bases and J by 9 bases, 19 bases remained unmatched. The CDR3 runs to 17 residues. CDR3 bases: TGTGCCAGCAGCCCCTTTGGGCGGACCGGGACTAGTGGTGAGCAGTTCTTC. Translated: CASSPFGRTGTSGEQFF.

V gene TRBV7-9 combines with J gene TRBJ2-1, with D hard to call. Trimming left V 3 bases short and J 0 bases short, with 3 bases between. The CDR3 totals 13 residues. Germline V lookup: CDR1 SEHNR, CDR2 FQNEAQ (reference sequence). CDR3 loop: CASSFNSYNEQFF. In DNA, the CDR3 is TGTGCCAGCAGCTTTAACTCCTACAATGAGCAGTTCTTC.

The J gene is TRBJ2-7, the V gene TRBV11-3, with 11 positions matching TRBD2. Germline CDR1 and CDR2: SGHNT and YENEEA. There are 14 residues in the CDR3. The junction had 3 bases not matched to a gene; V was cut back by 5 bases and J by 3 bases. This CDR3 is CASSAGTSGYEQYF. CDR3 sequence (DNA): TGTGCCAGCAGCGCGGGGACTAGCGGCTACGAGCAGTACTTC. Full variable domain (missing parts from reference TRBV11-3 and TRBJ2-7): EAGVVQSPRYKIIEKKQPVAFWCNPISGHNTLYWYLQNLGQGPELLIRYENEEAVDDSQLPKDRFSAERLKGVDSTLKIQPAELGDSAVYLCASSAGTSGYEQYFGPGTRLTVT.

V usage is TRBV20-1 and J usage is TRBJ1-6; 9 bases fit TRBD1. The CDR3 has 17 amino acids. Germline loops: CDR1 DFQATT, CDR2 SNEGSKA (reference sequence). The trim removed 3 bases at V and 1 base at J, leaving 7 bases unmatched. The CDR3 bases are TGCAGTGCTAGCCGGGACAGGGAGCGTTCCTATAATTCACCCCTCCACTTT. It specifies CSASRDRERSYNSPLHF.

In this sample, this clonotype turned up once. This chain joins TRBV5-1 and TRBJ2-5, with a weak D call TRBD2 (5 bases). Trimming cost V 7 bases and J 10 bases, with 8 bases left between them. Germline V gives CDR1 SGHRS, CDR2 YFSETQ. The CDR3 loop spans 9 amino acids. The CDR3 DNA sequence: TGCGCCAGCCGGGAAAACCAGTACTTC. Its translation: CASRENQYF.

This clonotype has ten or more counts. The rearrangement links TRBV24-1 to TRBJ2-4, with D perhaps being TRBD1 or TRBD2 (6 bases each). The CDR3 is 17 residues long. The V end was cut by 2 bases, the J end by 1 base, with 14 bases between. In germline, CDR1 is KGHDR, CDR2 SFDVKD. The CDR3 sequence is CATSDSGGRGAKNIQYF. The CDR3 region has the DNA TGTGCCACCAGTGATTCTGGGGGGCGCGGGGCCAAAAACATTCAGTACTTC.

This clonotype was recorded many times. This CDR3 is CASSLVAGPNEQFF. CDR3 bases: TGTGCCAGCAGCTTAGTAGCGGGCCCCAATGAGCAGTTCTTC. The V gene is TRBV11-3, the J gene TRBJ2-1, with 7 bases that match TRBD2. This CDR3 is 14 amino acids long. The germline gives CDR1 SGHNT, CDR2 YENEEA. V lost 1 base to trimming and J lost 6 bases; unmatched junction nucleotides: 3. Combining the CDR3 with reference TRBV11-3 and TRBJ2-1 gives the whole variable domain EAGVVQSPRYKIIEKKQPVAFWCNPISGHNTLYWYLQNLGQGPELLIRYENEEAVDDSQLPKDRFSAERLKGVDSTLKIQPAELGDSAVYLCASSLVAGPNEQFFGPGTRLTVL.

The gene calls are TRBV10-2 and TRBJ1-1; D is perhaps TRBD1 (6 bases). Germline CDR1 WSHSY, CDR2 SAAADI. V shed 4 bases and J shed 0 bases, with 12 bases lying between them. The CDR3 covers 15 residues. The DNA of the CDR3 is TGCGCCAGCAGTGGGGGGGGCCTGGTGAACACTGAAGCTTTCTTT. This encodes CASSGGGLVNTEAFF.

The V gene is TRBV20-1, the J gene TRBJ2-6; possible D gene TRBD1, 6 bases. Deletions cut 6 bases from V and 3 bases from J, with 12 bases between. Germline lookup yields CDR1 DFQATT and CDR2 SNEGSKA (reference sequence). The CDR3 runs to 14 residues. CDR3 sequence reads: CSAVQGRGANVLTF. CDR3 coding DNA: TGCAGTGCCGTACAGGGACGTGGGGCCAACGTCCTGACTTTC.

In its sample, this clonotype ranks as medium-sized. This rearrangement joins TRBV7-8 to TRBJ2-7; D gene ambiguous. This CDR3 has 13 amino acids. The germline CDR1 and CDR2 sequences are SGHVS and FQNEAQ. The germline V and J ends were trimmed by 1 base and 3 bases, with 7 bases remaining between them. The CDR3 DNA sequence: TGTGCCAGCAGCTTAGGGGAAAACTACGAGCAGTACTTC. It is translated as CASSLGENYEQYF.

The V and J genes are TRBV7-2 and TRBJ2-3; 10 nucleotides line up with TRBD2. Per the germline V gene, CDR1 is SGHTA and CDR2 is FQGNSA. This CDR3 comprises 14 residues. The V gene end was trimmed by 5 bases and the J gene end by 6 bases; junction bases not matched to a gene: 5. CDR3 residues: CASSQTSGSDTQYF. Here the CDR3 DNA reads TGTGCCAGCAGCCAGACTAGCGGGTCTGATACGCAGTATTTT.

The V call is TRBV20-1, the J call TRBJ2-3; 7 bases agree with TRBD2. V trimming: 3 bases; J trimming: 3 bases; junction bases outside the gene matches: 3. Germline CDR1 DFQATT, CDR2 SNEGSKA (reference sequence). This CDR3 is 13 amino acids long. DNA for the CDR3: TGCAGTGCTAGCCCTAGCGGTACAGATACGCAGTATTTT. Its protein is CSASPSGTDTQYF.

By share, this clonotype counts as medium-sized. The J gene is TRBJ1-2, the V gene TRBV20-1, with D possibly matching TRBD1 (5 bases). The CDR3 extends over 12 amino acids. The V end was cut by 6 bases, the J end by 2 bases, with 10 bases between. The germline V gene encodes CDR1 DFQATT and CDR2 SNEGSKA (reference sequence). CDR3 in DNA: TGCAGTGCCCTTGGGGGGAACTATGGCTACACCTTC. Encoded protein: CSALGGNYGYTF.

This clonotype was seen many times. The chain has TRBV5-1 and TRBJ1-6, with 7 bases aligning to TRBD1. Unmatched junction bases numbered 8, after V lost 4 bases and J lost 7 bases. Germline CDR1 is SGHRS and CDR2 is YFSETQ. The CDR3 length is 15 residues. Written as DNA, the CDR3 is TGCGCCAGCAGCCCAGACGGACAGGAAAATTCACCCCTCCACTTT. Amino acid sequence: CASSPDGQENSPLHF.

The CDR3 DNA is TGTGCCAGCTCGGCCAACGGCGCCACCGCTTCCACCGGGGAGCTGTTTTTT. Its protein is CASSANGATASTGELFF. The chain uses TRBV12-3 or TRBV12-4 and TRBJ2-2; D remains unclear. Between the trimmed V and J ends, which lost 8 bases and 4 bases, there was a span of 23 bases. The CDR3 has 17 residues.

For this clonotype: The DNA is omitted, as the CDR3 cannot be located on it reliably, and the CDR3 follows TCRdb's listing. V usage is TRBV9 and J usage is TRBJ1-5; the table's D call TRBD1 went unverified against the DNA. The CDR3 spans 22 residues, counting both ends. Looked up from germline, CDR1 is SGDLS and CDR2 is YYNGEE. This chain's CDR3 is CASSGRTGGDAWGEQYFGPQHF.

The rearrangement uses TRBV7-9 and TRBJ1-5; D perhaps matches TRBD1 (5 bases). The CDR3 is 12 amino acids. Germline V gives CDR1 SEHNR, CDR2 FQNEAQ (reference sequence). The V and J ends lost 4 bases and 15 bases respectively, with 16 bases between them. The CDR3 protein is CASSSTDPGPHF. As DNA, the CDR3 is TGTGCCAGCAGCTCAACCGACCCGGGACCGCATTTT.

In this sample, this clonotype turned up many times. The J gene is TRBJ1-1, the V gene TRBV19; tentatively, D is TRBD1 (6 bases). Trimming took off 7 bases at V and 0 bases at J, with 9 bases between the two ends. The germline gives CDR1 LNHDA, CDR2 SQIVND (reference sequence). The CDR3 length is 13 residues. CDR3 DNA sequence: TGTGCCAGTAATCGACAGGTGAACACTGAAGCTTTCTTT. As protein: CASNRQVNTEAFF.

The J gene is TRBJ2-3, the V gene TRBV12-3 or TRBV12-4; 8 positions agree with TRBD1. This CDR3 region has 16 residues. The V and J ends lost 6 bases and 11 bases, in that order; junction bases with no gene match: 19. Here the CDR3 reads CASSRTGLSSYNEQYF. The CDR3 DNA reads as TGTGCCAGCAGCAGGACAGGGTTGAGCTCCTACAATGAGCAGTATTTT.

This clonotype is labeled medium-sized. The chain combines TRBV29-1 with TRBJ2-7; D uncertain. The CDR3 length is 16 residues. CDR1 is SQVTM, CDR2 ANQGSEA, per germline. Trimming stripped 1 base from V and 10 bases from J, with 26 bases between. Here the CDR3 reads CSVEVSFPDPPRRQYF. CDR3 coding DNA: TGCAGCGTTGAAGTAAGTTTCCCCGATCCTCCTCGTAGACAGTACTTC.

This clonotype was detected ten times or more. This sequence joins TRBV6-2 or TRBV6-3 and TRBJ1-5; D is unresolved. This CDR3 is built from 13 residues. The germline V gene has CDR1 MNHEY and CDR2 SVGEGT. V was cut by 5 bases and J by 0 bases, with 5 bases left in between. CDR3 nucleotide sequence: TGTGCCAGCAGTCATCGTAGCAATCAGCCCCAGCATTTT. The encoded protein is CASSHRSNQPQHF.

In regard to this clonotype: A read error may produce the germline difference seen at one junction end. The chain uses TRBV7-3 and TRBJ2-3; D is uncertain. The CDR3 length is 16 residues. Germline CDR1 SGHTA, CDR2 FQGTGA. The CDR3 bases are TGTGCCACCAGCTTAACCTCGGGTATCGAGTTCGATACGCAGTATTTT. It specifies CATSLTSGIEFDTQYF.

This clonotype was seen ten or more times. The V gene is TRBV12-5, the J gene TRBJ1-1; D is unresolved. The V end was cut by 5 bases, the J end by 6 bases, with 19 bases between. The CDR3 is 15 residues long. CDR1 and CDR2 from the germline V gene are LGHNT and FRNRAP. The chain's CDR3 is CASGGEARSRPEAFF. CDR3 nucleotide sequence: TGTGCTAGTGGTGGGGAAGCCAGGTCCCGGCCTGAAGCTTTCTTT. Full variable domain (remainder filled in from reference TRBV12-5 and TRBJ1-1): DARVTQTPRHKVTEMGQEVTMRCQPILGHNTVFWYRQTMMQGLELLAYFRNRAPLDDSGMPKDRFSAEMPDATLATLKIQPSEPRDSAVYFCASGGEARSRPEAFFGQGTRLTVV.

Note on this clonotype: At one end the junction does not follow the germline gene, possibly because of a read error. V is TRBV4-2 and J is TRBJ2-7; 11 bases are shared with TRBD2. Per the germline V gene, CDR1 is LGHNA and CDR2 is YNFKEQ. The CDR3 is 14 amino acids. CDR3 sequence reads: CASSQALAGEKQCF. The CDR3 DNA sequence: TGTGCCAGCAGCCAAGCACTAGCGGGGGAGAAGCAGTGCTTC.

Concerning this clonotype itself: The junction departs from the called germline gene at one end, perhaps through a read error. This chain connects TRBV2 to TRBJ2-3, with D perhaps matching TRBD1 or TRBD2 (5 bases each). CDR3 length: 13 amino acids. Germline V gives CDR1 SNHLY, CDR2 FYNNEI. CDR3 DNA sequence: TGTGCCAGCAGGAGGGGAACCACAGACACGCAGTATTTT. This gives the protein CASRRGTTDTQYF.

This chain connects TRBV20-1 to TRBJ2-7; TRBD2 agrees at 10 bases. The CDR3 covers 15 residues. J lost 3 bases, V lost 3 bases, and 8 bases had no gene match. Germline CDR1 is DFQATT and CDR2 is SNEGSKA (reference sequence). In DNA form, the CDR3 reads TGCAGTGCTAGGGTCCTAGCGGGAGAGGGCTACGAGCAGTACTTC. This sequence encodes CSARVLAGEGYEQYF.